Shown below are 20 T cell receptor beta chains from a single sample sequenced in a study of T-cell reconstitution after alpha-beta-depleted transplantation in children. Molecular barcoding with unique molecular identifiers was used for the TCRbeta library. TCRdb used MiXCR to reprocess the PCR reads, holding one entry per CDR3 protein. The sample has about 900,000 distinct CDR3 sequences; 25% to 30% are singletons. This sample comprised PBMCs, mostly from graft donor cells, obtained 360 days after TCRalphabeta/CD19-depleted stem cell transplant. All receptors come from a boy in the first two years of life who had a stem cell transplant for SCID, so the T cells may come from the graft donor.

The chain links TRBV7-9 to TRBJ1-2; D remains ambiguous. There are 12 residues in the CDR3. Per the germline V gene, CDR1 is SEHNR and CDR2 is FQNEAQ (reference sequence). V lost 5 bases and J 8 bases, leaving 12 bases between the germline ends. CDR3 protein: CASSPDPGGYTF. The DNA of the CDR3 is TGTGCCAGCAGCCCCGACCCCGGGGGCTACACCTTC.

This clonotype was counted a single time. The CDR3: CASSSDREADYEQYF. The CDR3, as DNA: TGTGCCAGCAGCTCCGACAGGGAAGCGGACTACGAGCAGTACTTC. The V and J genes are TRBV7-2 and TRBJ2-7; 7 bases are shared with TRBD1. The trim removed 4 bases at V and 3 bases at J, leaving 9 bases unmatched. There are 15 residues in the CDR3. The germline gives CDR1 SGHTA, CDR2 FQGNSA.

J is TRBJ2-4 and V is TRBV10-3, with D tentatively TRBD2 (7 bases). The germline V gene encodes CDR1 ENHRY and CDR2 SYGVKD. V lost 0 bases and J 0 bases, leaving 9 bases between the germline ends. This CDR3 has 16 amino acids. CDR3 DNA sequence: TGTGCCATCAGTGAGTCGGGGGGGCTAGCCAAAAACATTCAGTACTTC. Protein: CAISESGGLAKNIQYF.

The chain combines TRBV21-1 with TRBJ2-1; TRBD1, the table's D call, was not compared with the DNA. TRBV21-1 is recorded as a pseudogene. This CDR3 has 13 amino acids. CDR3 in DNA: TGTGCCAGCAGCACGGGACAGGGCTGTGAGCAGTTCTTC. This translates into CASSTGQGCEQFF.

The J gene is TRBJ1-1, the V gene TRBV18, with TRBD1 matching 10 bases. The CDR3 covers 15 residues. Germline V lookup: CDR1 KGHSH, CDR2 LQKENI. The junction had 4 bases not matched to a gene; V was cut back by 2 bases and J by 4 bases. CDR3 sequence (DNA): TGTGCCAGCTCACCAGGAGGGACAGGGGCCACTGAAGCTTTCTTT. As protein: CASSPGGTGATEAFF.

V and J are TRBV5-1 and TRBJ2-6; TRBD1 or TRBD2 may be the D gene (5 bases each). CDR1 and CDR2 from the germline V gene are SGHRS and YFSETQ. V lost 4 bases, J lost 0 bases, and 14 bases lay in between. The CDR3 loop spans 17 amino acids. The CDR3 protein is CASSPRGGNSGANVLTF. The CDR3 nucleotides read TGCGCCAGCAGCCCCCGTGGGGGAAACTCTGGGGCCAACGTCCTGACTTTC.

The chain combines TRBV6-1 with TRBJ2-3, with no clear D. The CDR3 length is 14 residues. CDR1 MNHNS and CDR2 SASEGT come from the germline V gene. The germline V and J ends were trimmed by 8 bases and 4 bases, with 16 bases remaining between them. The CDR3 coding sequence is TGTGCCAGCTCCCCTTCCTTTGTCCCAGATACGCAGTATTTT. Protein: CASSPSFVPDTQYF.

This clonotype was picked up a small number of times. V is TRBV20-1 and J is TRBJ2-1; either TRBD1 or TRBD2 may fit D (5 bases each). CDR1 and CDR2 from the germline V gene are DFQATT and SNEGSKA (reference sequence). The CDR3 loop spans 17 amino acids. V was shortened by 1 base and J by 4 bases, with 20 bases between the two germline ends. The CDR3 nucleotides read TGCAGTGCTAGAGCCGGGGCCCGGCCATCAGGATACAATGAGCAGTTCTTC. As protein: CSARAGARPSGYNEQFF.

The chain uses TRBV2 and TRBJ2-1, with a tentative D call TRBD1 (5 bases). Germline CDR1 is SNHLY and CDR2 is FYNNEI. V lost 5 bases to trimming and J lost 7 bases, with 18 bases between them. The CDR3 runs to 15 residues. The CDR3 reads CASSLDTPKGNEQFF. The CDR3 nucleotides are TGTGCCAGCAGTTTGGACACCCCCAAGGGGAATGAGCAGTTCTTC. Together with reference TRBV2 and TRBJ2-1, the CDR3 gives the full variable domain: EPEVTQTPSHQVTQMGQEVILRCVPISNHLYFYWYRQILGQKVEFLVSFYNNEISEKSEIFDDQFSVERPDGSNFTLKIRSTKLEDSAMYFCASSLDTPKGNEQFFGPGTRLTVL.

A few counts support this clonotype. Compared with germline, one end of the junction differs, possibly owing to a read error. The rearrangement links TRBV20-1 to TRBJ2-7, with unresolved D. There are 14 residues in the CDR3. Germline CDR1 is DFQATT and CDR2 is SNEGSKA (reference sequence). This chain's CDR3 is CSARDWASSYEQYF. The CDR3 DNA reads as TGCAGTGCAAGAGACTGGGCGAGCTCCTACGAGCAGTACTTC.

The chain links TRBV10-1 to TRBJ2-1; 11 nucleotides match TRBD2. Germline V gives CDR1 WNHNN, CDR2 SYGVQD (reference sequence). The CDR3 contains 17 residues. After removal of 0 bases from V and 13 bases from J, the junction contained 14 bases not matched to a gene. The chain's CDR3 is CASSESQLAGAFLPQFF. CDR3 nucleotide sequence: TGCGCCAGCAGTGAGTCCCAACTAGCGGGGGCCTTCTTACCCCAGTTCTTC.

The gene calls are TRBV10-3 and TRBJ2-1; D may be TRBD1 or TRBD2 (6 bases each). The CDR3 sequence is 15 residues long. V was pared by 4 bases and J by 5 bases, with 15 bases between. CDR1 and CDR2 from the germline V gene are ENHRY and SYGVKD. CDR3 coding DNA: TGTGCCATCAGTGTAGGGGGGATTCCGGACAATGAGCAGTTCTTC. Its protein product is CAISVGGIPDNEQFF.

This chain connects TRBV29-1 to TRBJ2-2, with a possible D match to TRBD1 (6 bases). The germline V and J ends were trimmed by 5 bases and 5 bases, with 15 bases remaining between them. Germline V gene data show CDR1 as SQVTM and CDR2 as ANQGSEA. The CDR3 is 14 residues long. CDR3 loop: CSVLLQGGTGELFF. The CDR3 region has the DNA TGCAGCGTTCTATTACAGGGCGGTACCGGGGAGCTGTTTTTT.

The chain links TRBV7-2 to TRBJ1-2; tentatively, D is TRBD1 (5 bases). The CDR3 sequence is 14 residues long. Germline CDR1 and CDR2: SGHTA and FQGNSA. V was shortened by 6 bases and J by 4 bases, with 15 bases between the two germline ends. CDR3 nucleotides: TGTGCCAGCAGGTTAATGGGGGAGAGCTATGGCTACACCTTC. As protein: CASRLMGESYGYTF. Filled out from reference TRBV7-2 and TRBJ1-2, the complete variable domain reads GAGVSQSPSNKVTEKGKDVELRCDPISGHTALYWYRQSLGQGLEFLIYFQGNSAPDKSGLPSDRFSAERTGGSVSTLTIQRTQQEDSAVYLCASRLMGESYGYTFGSGTRLTVV.

The rearrangement joins TRBV7-3 to TRBJ2-5; D not resolved. Between the trimmed V and J ends, which lost 2 bases and 0 bases, there was a span of 4 bases. This CDR3 contains 13 residues. Germline values: CDR1 SGHTA, CDR2 FQGTGA. CDR3 DNA sequence: TGTGCCAGCAGCTTATACTACCAAGAGACCCAGTACTTC. This translates into CASSLYYQETQYF.

This clonotype was picked up a small number of times. This rearrangement joins TRBV20-1 to TRBJ1-1, with D uncertain. The CDR3 runs 14 residues. The V gene lost 3 bases and the J gene lost 1 base, with 12 bases spanning the gap. Germline CDR1 DFQATT, CDR2 SNEGSKA (reference sequence). CDR3 protein: CSASSLGGNTEAFF. The CDR3 DNA reads TGCAGTGCTAGTAGCCTGGGAGGGAACACTGAAGCTTTCTTT.

V usage is TRBV5-5 and J usage is TRBJ2-3; TRBD2 aligns across 8 bases. Trimming removed 1 base from V and 2 bases from J; junction bases left unmatched: 6. Germline-derived CDR1 and CDR2 are SGHKS and YYEKEE (reference sequence). The CDR3 extends over 16 amino acids. CDR3 DNA sequence: TGTGCCAGCAGCTTGCTTTTAGCGGGGTCCACAGATACGCAGTATTTT. Its translation is CASSLLLAGSTDTQYF.

This clonotype was observed a handful of times. V gene TRBV5-6 combines with J gene TRBJ2-7; possibly TRBD1 for D (5 bases). Germline CDR1 and CDR2: SGHDT and YYEEEE. The V gene lost 0 bases and the J gene lost 0 bases, with 10 bases spanning the gap. CDR3 length equals 15 residues. The CDR3 DNA follows: TGTGCCAGCAGCTTGGAGGGGTCACCCTCCTACGAGCAGTACTTC. This sequence encodes CASSLEGSPSYEQYF. Supplemented by reference TRBV5-6 and TRBJ2-7, the full variable domain reads DAGVTQSPTHLIKTRGQQVTLRCSPKSGHDTVSWYQQALGQGPQFIFQYYEEEERQRGNFPDRFSGHQFPNYSSELNVNALLLGDSALYLCASSLEGSPSYEQYFGPGTRLTVT.

This clonotype was counted only a few times. The chain links TRBV7-2 to TRBJ2-3; D is undetermined. CDR3 length: 14 residues. Germline-derived CDR1 and CDR2 are SGHTA and FQGNSA. V was trimmed by 5 bases and J by 10 bases, leaving 19 bases between them. The CDR3, as DNA: TGTGCCAGCAGCACGCGACGGACCATTTCAGCGCAGTATTTT. This sequence encodes CASSTRRTISAQYF.

The J gene is TRBJ1-2, the V gene TRBV12-3 or TRBV12-4; D is ambiguous. This CDR3 is built from 14 residues. The V end was cut by 2 bases, the J end by 3 bases, with 10 bases between. In nucleotides, the CDR3 is TGTGCCAGCAGTTTACGGCAGAGCCACTATGGCTACACCTTC. This encodes CASSLRQSHYGYTF.